The 18 T cell receptor beta chains presented below share a single source sample, sequenced in a study of blood T cells in healthy people across ages. A second 7 to 11 cycle PCR used barcoded and J-beta primers. Via MiXCR, TCRdb re-called the 5' RACE reads, giving one row per CDR3 protein. The sample shows roughly 800,000 distinct CDR3 sequences, roughly 60% of them seen only once. The sequencing input was blood. These receptor sequences come from a man aged 25 to 45 in good health.

Worth noting for this clonotype: Given a much more abundant clone one base away, this may be a read error. This rearrangement joins TRBV2 to TRBJ2-1, with 15 bases that match TRBD2. Gene TRBJ2-7 matches the end of the DNA better, so the J call may be wrong. There are 17 residues in the CDR3. Germline CDR1 SNHLY, CDR2 FYNNEI. The CDR3 DNA follows: TGTGCCAGCAGGAGCGGACTAGCGGGGGGGGACTACAATGAGCAGTACTTC. Amino acid sequence: CASRSGLAGGDYNEQYF.

The chain recombines TRBV29-1 with TRBJ2-3, with D perhaps being TRBD1 or TRBD2 (6 bases each). This CDR3 spans 13 amino acids. V lost 3 bases, J lost 5 bases, and 12 bases lay in between. Germline V gene data show CDR1 as SQVTM and CDR2 as ANQGSEA. CDR3 region: CSVDVGGEDTQYF. The DNA for the CDR3 is TGCAGCGTTGATGTGGGGGGCGAAGATACGCAGTATTTT.

The CDR3 nucleotides read TGTGCCAGCAGTTATGGGACTAGCGGGATGGGATCCTACGAGCAGTACTTC. This gives the protein CASSYGTSGMGSYEQYF. The chain uses TRBV28 and TRBJ2-7, with 13 nucleotides matching TRBD2. V was clipped by 4 bases and J by 1 base; unmatched bases: 7. The germline CDR1 and CDR2 sequences are MDHEN and SYDVKM. The CDR3 is made up of 17 amino acids.

The genes are TRBV27 and TRBJ2-1, with 9 bases that match TRBD1. CDR3 size: 15 residues. J lost 7 bases, V lost 7 bases, and 11 bases had no gene match. The germline gives CDR1 MNHEY, CDR2 SMNVEV (reference sequence). The CDR3 region has the DNA TGTGCCAGCAACTATTTGGGACAGGGTATGAATGAGCAGTTCTTC. Translation gives CASNYLGQGMNEQFF.

V usage is TRBV6-6 and J usage is TRBJ1-4; D might be TRBD1 (5 bases). Deletions cut 7 bases from V and 6 bases from J, with 12 bases between. Germline V gene sequence: CDR1 MNHNY, CDR2 SVGAGI (reference sequence). The CDR3 sequence is 13 residues long. The CDR3 loop is CASNHGGDEKLFF. As DNA, the CDR3 is TGTGCCAGCAACCATGGGGGGGATGAAAAACTGTTTTTT.

CDR3: CASSQKGRGQFF. CDR3 sequence (DNA): TGTGCCAGCAGCCAAAAGGGAAGGGGGCAGTTCTTC. This chain links TRBV7-9 with TRBJ2-1; D perhaps matches TRBD1 (5 bases). Trimming took off 5 bases at V and 12 bases at J, with 14 bases between the two ends. CDR1 and CDR2 (germline): SEHNR, FQNEAQ (reference sequence). This CDR3 region has 12 residues.

This sequence joins TRBV7-9 and TRBJ2-3; 9 bases are shared with TRBD2. This CDR3 region has 16 residues. Trimming at V came to 1 base and at J to 2 bases, leaving 4 bases not matched to a gene. CDR1 is SEHNR, CDR2 FQNEAQ, per germline (reference sequence). For the CDR3, the DNA is TGTGCCAGCAGCTTAGGACTAGCGGTTCCCACAGATACGCAGTATTTT. It translates to CASSLGLAVPTDTQYF.

V is TRBV7-2 and J is TRBJ2-7; TRBD1 matches at 8 bases. The V gene's germline CDR1 is SGHTA and CDR2 FQGNSA. The CDR3 extends over 13 amino acids. Germline trimming cut 4 bases from V and 9 bases from J; bases unmatched to any gene: 8. The chain's CDR3 is CASSSGTGQVQYF. For the CDR3, the DNA is TGTGCCAGCAGCTCAGGGACAGGCCAGGTGCAGTACTTC.

The gene calls are TRBV20-1 and TRBJ2-7; TRBD1 matches 7 bases. The CDR3 covers 12 residues. With 6 bases clipped from V and 7 bases from J, the junction kept 9 bases outside the gene matches. Germline values: CDR1 DFQATT, CDR2 SNEGSKA (reference sequence). This CDR3 reads CSARDSLREQYF. DNA for the CDR3: TGCAGTGCCCGGGACAGCTTACGAGAGCAGTACTTC.

This chain joins TRBV6-5 and TRBJ2-1, with 9 positions matching TRBD2. V was pared by 2 bases and J by 8 bases, with 7 bases of the junction left unmatched. This CDR3 comprises 15 residues. Germline V lookup: CDR1 MNHEY, CDR2 SVGAGI. CDR3 DNA: TGTGCCAGCAGTTACGAGGCGGGGGGGGCGTATGAGCAGTTCTTC. Encoded protein: CASSYEAGGAYEQFF.

This chain joins TRBV7-2 and TRBJ2-7; TRBD1 agrees at 8 bases. Judging by the DNA end, TRBJ2-5 fits better; the J call may be wrong. In germline, CDR1 is SGHTA, CDR2 FQGNSA. This CDR3 is built from 18 residues. CDR3 sequence reads: CASSSTKQGTGVGETQYF. The CDR3 coding sequence is TGTGCCAGCAGCTCAACTAAACAAGGGACAGGAGTCGGGGAGACCCAGTACTTC.

This clonotype occurred a few times. The CDR3 reads CSASTSSFSNEQYF. CDR3 DNA: TGCAGTGCTTCGACTAGCTCATTTTCCAATGAGCAGTACTTC. V and J are TRBV20-1 and TRBJ2-7, with 7 bases lining up with TRBD2. The CDR3 is made up of 14 amino acids. V trimming: 5 bases; J trimming: 7 bases; junction bases outside the gene matches: 14. Germline CDR1 DFQATT, CDR2 SNEGSKA (reference sequence).

CDR3 in amino acids: CSAIKTGREYF. CDR3 bases: TGCAGTGCTATTAAGACAGGCCGCGAGTACTTC. J is TRBJ2-7 and V is TRBV20-1; D might be TRBD1 (6 bases). The V and J ends lost 4 bases and 11 bases respectively, with 15 bases between them. This CDR3 comprises 11 residues. Germline CDR1 is DFQATT and CDR2 is SNEGSKA (reference sequence).

V and J are TRBV7-2 and TRBJ2-5; no firm D call. CDR3 length: 14 amino acids. Trimming left V 2 bases short and J 3 bases short, with 10 bases between. Germline assignment: CDR1 SGHTA and CDR2 FQGNSA. The CDR3 reads CASSLMAQKETQYF. The CDR3 DNA reads TGTGCCAGCAGCTTAATGGCGCAGAAAGAGACCCAGTACTTC.

The chain employs TRBV27 and TRBJ1-2; weak D call: TRBD1 (6 bases). In germline, CDR1 is MNHEY, CDR2 SMNVEV (reference sequence). V gave up 2 bases and J gave up 6 bases, with 13 bases separating them. The CDR3 spans 14 residues. The CDR3 DNA sequence: TGTGCCAGCAGTTTAAAACAGGGCTGGGATGGCTACACCTTC. It is translated as CASSLKQGWDGYTF.

CDR3 bases: TGTGCCAGCAGTGAAGAGACAGGGGAAAAATCCTACGAGCAGTACTTC. Protein sequence: CASSEETGEKSYEQYF. V and J are TRBV25-1 and TRBJ2-7; 8 bases map to TRBD1. The CDR3 sequence is 16 residues long. V shed 2 bases, J shed 1 base, and the junction held 7 bases outside the gene matches. CDR1 and CDR2 (germline): MGHDK, SYGVNS.

The chain joins TRBV5-1 to TRBJ2-5; 7 nucleotides match TRBD1. The junction had 3 bases not matched to a gene; V was cut back by 1 base and J by 3 bases. Germline V gene lookup returns CDR1 SGHRS and CDR2 YFSETQ. This CDR3 contains 14 residues. CDR3 sequence reads: CASSLTQGEETQYF. The CDR3 nucleotides read TGCGCCAGCAGCTTGACGCAGGGGGAAGAGACCCAGTACTTC.

V is TRBV6-1 and J is TRBJ2-7, with no clear D. The end of the DNA aligns better with TRBJ2-5, so the J call may be wrong. There are 14 residues in the CDR3. CDR1 and CDR2 from the germline V gene are MNHNS and SASEGT. CDR3 amino acids: CASKPLVARETQYF. The DNA of the CDR3 is TGTGCCAGCAAACCCCTCGTGGCCCGCGAGACCCAGTACTTC.